This T cell receptor (beta chain) was sequenced in a study of response to subunit inactivated influenza vaccine. Study outcomes and limitations: There was a suggestion from the authors that each seasonal influenza vaccination recruits few new T cells.

TCRdb analysed the RT-PCR reads with MiXCR anew, one entry per CDR3 protein. The table lists more than 150,000 distinct CDR3 sequences, around 8.8% of them singletons. This clonotype was recorded at least ten times. What it recognizes is unknown. The source of this sequence is a man in his fifties who received an inactivated influenza vaccine. The source material was non-naive T cells sorted from PBMCs, sampled on the day of vaccination.

Here the CDR3 DNA reads TGTGCCAGCAGTCTCTTTGGAGGGAGCAATGAGCAGTTCTTC. This translates into CASSLFGGSNEQFF. The chain is built from TRBV6-2 or TRBV6-3 and TRBJ2-1; D possibly corresponds to TRBD2 (6 bases). Germline loops: CDR1 MNHEY, CDR2 SVGEGT. V lost 5 bases, J lost 6 bases, and 14 bases lay in between. CDR3 length: 14 amino acids.